This T cell receptor beta chain was identified in a study of cytomegalovirus exposure and HLA in healthy donors. This clone was observed once. 60 Vbeta and 13 Jbeta primers were used in PCR. Profiled with immunoSEQ multiplex PCR; TCRdb holds only in-frame clones, not every one. The table has fewer than 140,000 clones, roughly 80% seen once. The specimen sequenced was PBMCs. The source is a man in his fifties or sixties in good health and CMV-seronegative.

CDR3 in amino acids: CSVRLTGGAGYTF. Here the CDR3 DNA reads TGCAGCGTTAGGCTGACAGGGGGCGCGGGCTACACCTTC. The V gene is TRBV29-1, the J gene TRBJ1-2, with 10 positions matching TRBD1. V dropped 5 bases and J dropped 8; count of bases not matched to a gene: 8. This CDR3 has 13 amino acids. Looked up from germline, CDR1 is SQVTM and CDR2 is ANQGSEA.